Shown below are 5 T cell receptor beta chains from a single sample sequenced in a study of blood T cell repertoires in COVID-19. Profiled with immunoSEQ multiplex PCR; TCRdb holds only in-frame clones, not every one. The data hold roughly 520,000 clones, with roughly 90% observed a single time. Sequencing was performed on PBMCs or T cells enriched from blood (not recorded which). The receptors stem from a woman aged 40 to 49 who had recovered from COVID-19.

Only one count was recorded for this clone. The rearrangement uses TRBV5-1 and TRBJ1-2; D possibly corresponds to TRBD1 (6 bases). There are 17 residues in the CDR3. V was clipped by 4 bases and J by 1 base, with 20 bases between them. Germline CDR1 and CDR2: SGHRS and YFSETQ. The CDR3 nucleotides read TGCGCCAGCAGCCCAGGACGTCCCGGGACATATAACTATGGCTACACCTTC. Its protein product is CASSPGRPGTYNYGYTF.

V gene TRBV9 combines with J gene TRBJ2-7; TRBD2 is a possible D gene (6 bases). CDR1 and CDR2 from the germline V gene are SGDLS and YYNGEE. The CDR3 is made up of 15 amino acids. V was clipped by 1 base and J by 4 bases, with 15 bases between them. The CDR3 nucleotides read TGTGCCAGCAGCGTAACGTCTAGCGCTGTATACGAGCAGTACTTC. Translated: CASSVTSSAVYEQYF.

As concerns this clone: Other DNA sequences in the sample encode the same CDR3. This chain links TRBV19 with TRBJ1-1; no definite D call. CDR3 size: 13 residues. Germline V gene sequence: CDR1 LNHDA, CDR2 SQIVND (reference sequence). V dropped 2 bases and J dropped 0 bases, with 4 bases sitting between them. CDR3 amino acids: CASSILMNTEAFF. In DNA, the CDR3 is TGTGCCAGTAGTATACTAATGAACACTGAAGCTTTCTTT.

The chain combines TRBV5-1 with TRBJ1-4; 7 nucleotides match TRBD1. The CDR3 consists of 17 residues. The V and J ends lost 5 bases and 5 bases, in that order; junction bases with no gene match: 15. Germline CDR1 is SGHRS and CDR2 is YFSETQ. In DNA, the CDR3 is TGCGCCAGCAGTCGAGGGGACAGCCACCTCTTCAATGAAAAACTGTTTTTT. Its protein is CASSRGDSHLFNEKLFF.

The chain is built from TRBV27 and TRBJ1-5, with 7 nucleotides matching TRBD1. Germline V lookup: CDR1 MNHEY, CDR2 SMNVEV (reference sequence). The CDR3 covers 14 residues. After removal of 6 bases from V and 5 bases from J, the junction contained 7 bases not matched to a gene. This chain's CDR3 is CASSPDREYQPQHF. The CDR3 coding sequence is TGTGCCAGCAGCCCTGACAGGGAGTATCAGCCCCAGCATTTT.